Shown below are 23 T cell receptor beta chains from a single sample sequenced in a study of OX40 agonist ivuxolimab in advanced cancers. The repertoire was sequenced with immunoSEQ multiplex PCR; TCRdb's copy has only in-frame clones and lacks some. The sample lists about 74,000 clones, roughly 80% occurring once. The source material was CD4+ or CD8+ T cells sorted from blood, sampled in a trial of the OX40 agonist ivuxolimab. These TCRs come from an adult with an advanced solid tumor such as melanoma, head and neck, liver or kidney cancer.

The rearrangement uses TRBV28 and TRBJ1-2; 9 bases are shared with TRBD1. Trimming cost V 6 bases and J 2 bases; bases outside gene matches: 4. Germline CDR1 reads MDHEN; CDR2 reads SYDVKM. The CDR3 contains 14 residues. CDR3 nucleotides: TGTGCCAGCAGGTTGGACAGGGGAAACTATGGCTACACCTTC. It is translated as CASRLDRGNYGYTF.

The chain's CDR3 is CASSLGSGGRTDTQYF. The DNA for the CDR3 is TGTGCCAGCAGCTTAGGAAGCGGGGGGCGCACAGATACGCAGTATTTT. This chain joins TRBV7-6 and TRBJ2-3; 9 nucleotides align to TRBD2. Germline loops: CDR1 SGHVS, CDR2 FNYEAQ. The trim removed 1 base at V and 1 base at J, leaving 3 bases unmatched. The CDR3 contains 16 residues.

The chain couples TRBV28 to TRBJ2-7, with a possible D match to TRBD2 (7 bases). The CDR3 sequence is 14 residues long. Deletions cut 3 bases from V and 2 bases from J, with 11 bases between. From germline, CDR1 is MDHEN and CDR2 SYDVKM. Here the CDR3 reads CASSLGGGPYEQYF. The DNA of the CDR3 is TGTGCCAGCAGTTTGGGAGGGGGGCCCTACGAGCAGTACTTC. Drawing the rest from reference TRBV28 and TRBJ2-7, the complete variable domain is DVKVTQSSRYLVKRTGEKVFLECVQDMDHENMFWYRQDPGLGLRLIYFSYDVKMKEKGDIPEGYSVSREKKERFSLILESASTNQTSMYLCASSLGGGPYEQYFGPGTRLTVT.

The chain employs TRBV5-4 and TRBJ2-3; 10 bases are a match to TRBD2. The CDR3 sequence is 15 residues long. With V trimmed by 1 base and J by 4 bases, 3 bases remained unmatched. Germline CDR1 and CDR2: SGHNT and YYREEE (reference sequence). The CDR3 protein is CASSLSSGSSDTQYF. In DNA form, the CDR3 reads TGTGCCAGCAGCTTGTCTAGCGGGAGCTCAGATACGCAGTATTTT.

The chain combines TRBV30 with TRBJ1-1; perhaps TRBD1 as D (5 bases). The CDR3 covers 15 residues. V lost 3 bases to trimming and J lost 1 base, with 15 bases between them. Germline CDR1 reads GTSNPN; CDR2 reads SVGIG (reference sequence). CDR3 residues: CAWSVPGHTNTEAFF. The CDR3 nucleotides are TGTGCCTGGAGCGTTCCAGGGCACACGAACACTGAAGCTTTCTTT.

The genes are TRBV7-2 and TRBJ2-3; 9 bases are a match to TRBD2. The trim removed 5 bases at V and 8 bases at J, leaving 11 bases unmatched. CDR3 size: 15 residues. The germline V gene has CDR1 SGHTA and CDR2 FQGNSA. DNA of the CDR3: TGTGCCAGCAGCCCCCCCTTGCGGGGGGGGAGTACGCAGTATTTT. Its protein product is CASSPPLRGGSTQYF.

The gene calls are TRBV18 and TRBJ1-5; D gene uncertain. Looked up from germline, CDR1 is KGHSH and CDR2 is LQKENI. Trimming removed 3 bases from V and 4 bases from J, with 7 bases in between. The CDR3 has 13 residues. CDR3 coding DNA: TGTGCCAGCTCACCGGGAGAGAATCAGCCCCAGCATTTT. Protein sequence: CASSPGENQPQHF.

This clone was recorded once. J is TRBJ2-7 and V is TRBV6-1, with 10 bases identical to TRBD2. Germline CDR1 and CDR2: MNHNS and SASEGT. The V segment lost 6 bases and the J segment 6 bases; nucleotides outside the gene matches: 11. The CDR3 spans 15 residues. The CDR3 nucleotides read TGTGCCAGCAGCGAGCTAGCGGGAGCGGGGTCCGAGCAGTACTTC. Translating gives CASSELAGAGSEQYF.

This chain joins TRBV4-3 and TRBJ2-2, with D perhaps matching TRBD1 (5 bases). The CDR3 is made up of 11 amino acids. Per germline, CDR1 LGHNA and CDR2 YSLEER. V lost 7 bases, J lost 7 bases, and 7 bases lay in between. CDR3 nucleotides: TGCGCCAGCAACCAGGGCGGGGAGCTGTTTTTT. Residues: CASNQGGELFF.

The chain links TRBV5-6 to TRBJ2-2, with 7 bases aligning to TRBD2. The CDR3 sequence is 16 residues long. V lost 1 base, J lost 0 bases, and 3 bases stayed unmatched. Germline CDR1 is SGHDT and CDR2 is YYEEEE. The CDR3 loop is CASSLNRGANTGELFF. Here the CDR3 DNA reads TGTGCCAGCAGCTTGAATCGGGGGGCGAACACCGGGGAGCTGTTTTTT.

The chain couples TRBV4-1 to TRBJ2-7; a weak D match, TRBD1 (6 bases). The CDR3 consists of 14 residues. Trimming pared 4 bases from V and 1 base from J, leaving 11 bases between. Germline V gene sequence: CDR1 MGHRA, CDR2 YSYEKL. CDR3 protein: CASSRRTESYEQYF. DNA of the CDR3: TGCGCCAGCAGCCGAAGGACAGAGTCCTACGAGCAGTACTTC.

V is TRBV5-1 and J is TRBJ1-1, with D possibly matching TRBD1 (5 bases). CDR1 is SGHRS, CDR2 YFSETQ, per germline. The V end was cut by 4 bases, the J end by 0 bases, with 10 bases between. The CDR3 is 14 residues long. CDR3 in amino acids: CASSHGGVNTEAFF. CDR3 bases: TGCGCCAGCAGCCACGGGGGGGTGAACACTGAAGCTTTCTTT.

This clone is labeled medium-sized. The chain has TRBV9 and TRBJ2-7; D is unresolved. Looked up from germline, CDR1 is SGDLS and CDR2 is YYNGEE. This CDR3 is built from 14 residues. Trimming shortened V by 2 bases and J by 0 bases, and 9 bases separated the two germline ends. CDR3 sequence reads: CASSVNLGSYEQYF. The CDR3 DNA reads as TGTGCCAGCAGCGTCAATCTAGGCTCCTACGAGCAGTACTTC.

This rearrangement joins TRBV9 to TRBJ2-1; D ambiguous. Germline CDR1 reads SGDLS; CDR2 reads YYNGEE. Trimming cost V 4 bases and J 2 bases, with 16 bases left between them. The CDR3 totals 16 residues. The DNA for the CDR3 is TGTGCCAGCAGCCCCCTGTTGGAATTCACCTACAATGAGCAGTTCTTC. Encoded protein: CASSPLLEFTYNEQFF. Full variable domain (rest looked up from reference TRBV9 and TRBJ2-1): DSGVTQTPKHLITATGQRVTLRCSPRSGDLSVYWYQQSLDQGLQFLIQYYNGEERAKGNILERFSAQQFPDLHSELNLSSLELGDSALYFCASSPLLEFTYNEQFFGPGTRLTVL.

The chain recombines TRBV29-1 with TRBJ2-5, with TRBD1 identical over 7 bases. J lost 5 bases, V lost 2 bases, and 11 bases had no gene match. CDR1 is SQVTM, CDR2 ANQGSEA, per germline. This CDR3 spans 15 amino acids. The CDR3 DNA reads as TGCAGCGTTGAAAAGTCAAACAGGGGTAGCGAGACCCAGTACTTC. The encoded protein is CSVEKSNRGSETQYF.

This clone was seen more than once but under ten times. This chain links TRBV30 with TRBJ1-5; D is ambiguous. The CDR3 sequence is 14 residues long. V lost 2 bases to trimming and J lost 0 bases, with 8 bases between them. CDR1 and CDR2 from the germline V gene are GTSNPN and SVGIG (reference sequence). The CDR3 DNA follows: TGTGCCTGGAGTCAGGAGTATAGCAATCAGCCCCAGCATTTT. Translating it yields CAWSQEYSNQPQHF.

The chain is built from TRBV28 and TRBJ2-7, with 8 bases that match TRBD1. CDR1 MDHEN and CDR2 SYDVKM come from the germline V gene. With V trimmed by 6 bases and J by 0 bases, 25 bases remained unmatched. CDR3 length: 21 amino acids. In nucleotides, the CDR3 is TGTGCCAGCAGAGTCAGTCGCATCGGGACAGGACCACGTAGGAGCTCCTACGAGCAGTACTTC. This sequence encodes CASRVSRIGTGPRRSSYEQYF.

CDR3 in amino acids: CASRKQAGLQETQYF. Written as DNA, the CDR3 is TGTGCCAGCAGAAAGCAGGCGGGGCTTCAAGAGACCCAGTACTTC. V is TRBV6-1 and J is TRBJ2-5; tentatively, D is TRBD2 (6 bases). In germline, CDR1 is MNHNS, CDR2 SASEGT. The ends were cut back, 6 bases at V and 2 bases at J, with 16 bases in the middle. The CDR3 has 15 residues.

The chain links TRBV4-1 to TRBJ2-7, with D perhaps being TRBD1 or TRBD2 (5 bases each). Trimming left V 0 bases short and J 0 bases short, with 15 bases between. Germline lookup yields CDR1 MGHRA and CDR2 YSYEKL. The CDR3 sequence is 17 residues long. CDR3 residues: CASSQDRSGTVSYEQYF. Written as DNA, the CDR3 is TGCGCCAGCAGCCAAGATCGGTCCGGGACCGTCTCCTACGAGCAGTACTTC.

CDR3 sequence: CASSPRQGTDTQYF. The CDR3 DNA follows: TGTGCCAGCAGCCCGAGACAGGGAACAGATACGCAGTATTTT. The rearrangement uses TRBV9 and TRBJ2-3; 7 bases agree with TRBD1. The J segment lost 3 bases and the V segment lost 4 bases, leaving 5 bases of the junction unmatched. CDR1 and CDR2 from the germline V gene are SGDLS and YYNGEE. The CDR3 has 14 amino acids. The complete variable domain, with remaining parts taken from reference TRBV9 and TRBJ2-3, reads DSGVTQTPKHLITATGQRVTLRCSPRSGDLSVYWYQQSLDQGLQFLIQYYNGEERAKGNILERFSAQQFPDLHSELNLSSLELGDSALYFCASSPRQGTDTQYFGPGTRLTVL.

This rearrangement joins TRBV5-6 to TRBJ2-4; possibly TRBD2 for D (5 bases). The germline gives CDR1 SGHDT, CDR2 YYEEEE. This CDR3 has 19 residues. Trimming took off 4 bases at V and 0 bases at J, with 23 bases between the two ends. The CDR3 nucleotides read TGTGCCAGCAGCAGCTACGGTTTCAGCGGATCCTTAGCCAAAAACATTCAGTACTTC. It is translated as CASSSYGFSGSLAKNIQYF.

This clone was found a few times. The gene calls are TRBV5-1 and TRBJ2-2; TRBD2 agrees at 9 bases. The CDR3 loop spans 16 amino acids. The trim removed 0 bases at V and 6 bases at J, leaving 6 bases unmatched. Germline CDR1 is SGHRS and CDR2 is YFSETQ. The CDR3 DNA reads as TGCGCCAGCAGCTTGGTAGCGGGAGAGGGGTCCGGGGAGCTGTTTTTT. It codes for CASSLVAGEGSGELFF. Filled out from reference TRBV5-1 and TRBJ2-2, the complete variable domain reads KAGVTQTPRYLIKTRGQQVTLSCSPISGHRSVSWYQQTPGQGLQFLFEYFSETQRNKGNFPGRFSGRQFSNSRSEMNVSTLELGDSALYLCASSLVAGEGSGELFFGEGSRLTVL.

The chain employs TRBV5-4 and TRBJ2-2, with 12 bases lining up with TRBD2. V gave up 3 bases and J gave up 5 bases; unmatched junction bases: 5. The CDR3 has 16 residues. CDR1 is SGHNT and CDR2 is YYREEE in the germline V gene (reference sequence). The CDR3: CASSSRLAGDTGELFF. Here the CDR3 DNA reads TGTGCCAGCAGCTCCAGACTAGCGGGGGATACCGGGGAGCTGTTTTTT.